A single sample gave rise to the 24 T cell receptor beta chains below, sequenced in a study of spatial heterogeneity in lung cancer. Their target antigens are unknown. TCRdb analysed the 5' RACE reads with MiXCR anew, one entry per CDR3 protein. This sample carries fewer than 11,000 distinct CDR3 sequences, roughly 8% of them seen once, and the ten largest clones take 15% to 20%. Time point noted: sample taken at primary tumor resection. General study results and limits: Expanded intratumoral alpha and beta TCR counts tracked tumor mutation counts.

The specimen was lung tumor tissue, collected at surgery. Source of these receptors: a male donor with early-stage non-small cell lung cancer.

The rearrangement links TRBV5-4 to TRBJ2-7; 10 bases agree with TRBD2. Trimming removed 4 bases from V and 4 bases from J; junction bases left unmatched: 8. Germline loops: CDR1 SGHNT, CDR2 YYREEE (reference sequence). This CDR3 has 15 residues. Here the CDR3 reads CASSSRKREGYEQYF. The DNA for the CDR3 is TGTGCCAGCAGCAGCCGGAAGCGGGAGGGTTACGAGCAGTACTTC.

Sample share makes this clonotype medium-sized (0.01 to 0.1%). The chain couples TRBV5-1 to TRBJ2-3, with 8 bases identical to TRBD1. Per the germline V gene, CDR1 is SGHRS and CDR2 is YFSETQ. This CDR3 comprises 16 residues. CDR3 in DNA: TGCGCGTGCAGGCAGGGGGCTTCACTTTTCACAGATACGCAGTATTTT. Its translation: CACRQGASLFTDTQYF.

This clonotype showed up many times. The rearrangement joins TRBV5-8 to TRBJ1-1; D is uncertain. Germline lookup yields CDR1 SGHTS and CDR2 YDEGEE. The CDR3 extends over 12 amino acids. The V gene lost 2 bases and the J gene lost 6 bases, with 8 bases spanning the gap. The CDR3, as DNA: TGTGCCAGCAGCTTACTTTTCGCTGAAGCTTTCTTT. Translated, it gives CASSLLFAEAFF.

The sample holds many counts of this clonotype. The rearrangement links TRBV7-2 to TRBJ2-7; tentative D call: TRBD2 (5 bases). The germline gives CDR1 SGHTA, CDR2 FQGNSA. This CDR3 has 13 residues. The V gene lost 5 bases and the J gene lost 2 bases, with 10 bases spanning the gap. CDR3 sequence reads: CASSPDYPYEQYF. In DNA, the CDR3 is TGTGCCAGCAGCCCCGACTACCCCTACGAGCAGTACTTC.

This clonotype has at least ten counts. The V and J genes are TRBV7-3 and TRBJ2-5, with D perhaps being TRBD1 or TRBD2 (5 bases each). The germline gives CDR1 SGHTA, CDR2 FQGTGA. The CDR3 has 15 amino acids. Deletions cut 2 bases from V and 4 bases from J, with 14 bases between. The CDR3 sequence: CASSLAGRDAETQYF. The CDR3 region has the DNA TGTGCCAGCAGCTTAGCGGGCAGGGATGCAGAGACCCAGTACTTC. Combining the CDR3 with reference TRBV7-3 and TRBJ2-5 gives the whole variable domain GAGVSQTPSNKVTEKGKYVELRCDPISGHTALYWYRQSLGQGPEFLIYFQGTGAADDSGLPNDRFFAVRPEGSVSTLKIQRTERGDSAVYLCASSLAGRDAETQYFGPGTRLLVL.

This clonotype was detected ten times or more. The V gene is TRBV7-2, the J gene TRBJ2-4; D is unclear. In germline, CDR1 is SGHTA, CDR2 FQGNSA. The CDR3 consists of 14 residues. V was cut by 5 bases and J by 4 bases, with 12 bases left in between. DNA for the CDR3: TGTGCCAGCAGCCCCTCGGCGAGTAAAAACATTCAGTACTTC. Translating it yields CASSPSASKNIQYF.

This clonotype is medium-sized in the sample. The genes are TRBV28 and TRBJ1-6, with D possibly being TRBD1 (5 bases). Germline lookup yields CDR1 MDHEN and CDR2 SYDVKM. The V gene lost 8 bases and the J gene lost 14 bases, with 13 bases spanning the gap. This CDR3 has 11 residues. CDR3 in DNA: TGTGCCAGCGCCGGGGGTCTAACCCTCCACTTT. This translates into CASAGGLTLHF.

The rearrangement links TRBV24-1 to TRBJ2-5; 9 bases align to TRBD1. The V gene end was trimmed by 10 bases and the J gene end by 4 bases; junction bases not matched to a gene: 9. The length of the CDR3 is 14 residues. Germline values: CDR1 KGHDR, CDR2 SFDVKD. In nucleotides, the CDR3 is TGTGCCACAGCGGACAGGGGCCATGGAGAGACCCAGTACTTC. This codes for CATADRGHGETQYF.

This clonotype was picked up many times. The gene calls are TRBV7-9 and TRBJ1-2, with D possibly matching TRBD1 (5 bases). Per the germline V gene, CDR1 is SEHNR and CDR2 is FQNEAQ (reference sequence). Trimming removed 4 bases at V and 12 bases at J, with 18 bases between. The CDR3 extends over 13 amino acids. This CDR3 is CASSSSGTQKDTF. The CDR3 DNA follows: TGTGCCAGCAGCTCCTCCGGGACCCAGAAAGACACCTTC. Full variable domain (rest looked up from reference TRBV7-9 and TRBJ1-2): DTGVSQNPRHKITKRGQNVTFRCDPISEHNRLYWYRQTLGQGPEFLTYFQNEAQLEKSRLLSDRFSAERPKGSFSTLEIQRTEQGDSAMYLCASSSSGTQKDTFGSGTRLTVV.

The sample holds many counts of this clonotype. V is TRBV5-1 and J is TRBJ2-1; 10 bases line up with TRBD2. V lost 9 bases and J lost 4; bases outside the gene matches: 7. Germline CDR1 is SGHRS and CDR2 is YFSETQ. This CDR3 spans 14 amino acids. The CDR3 sequence is CATSTSGAYNEQFF. In DNA form, the CDR3 reads TGCGCCACCTCTACTAGCGGGGCATACAATGAGCAGTTCTTC.

This clonotype was picked up a small number of times. The V and J genes are TRBV29-1 and TRBJ1-1; a weak D match, TRBD1 (5 bases). The germline CDR1 and CDR2 sequences are SQVTM and ANQGSEA. The CDR3 contains 14 residues. Trimming cost V 1 base and J 0 bases, with 9 bases left between them. In DNA form, the CDR3 reads TGCAGCGTTGAAGGAGGGGAGTTGAACACTGAAGCTTTCTTT. This codes for CSVEGGELNTEAFF.

This clonotype has a count of ten or more. This chain uses TRBV19 with TRBJ1-6; D not resolved. This CDR3 comprises 13 residues. V was clipped by 5 bases and J by 2 bases, with 4 bases between them. Germline assignment: CDR1 LNHDA and CDR2 SQIVND (reference sequence). The CDR3 reads CASSLAYNSPLHF. For the CDR3, the DNA is TGTGCCAGTAGTTTAGCCTATAATTCACCCCTCCACTTT.

This chain joins TRBV6-5 and TRBJ1-1; D call uncertain. The CDR3 loop spans 14 amino acids. Between the trimmed V and J ends, which lost 3 bases and 0 bases, there was a span of 8 bases. The V gene's germline CDR1 is MNHEY and CDR2 SVGAGI. For the CDR3, the DNA is TGTGCCAGCAGTTATTCCCCCATGAACACTGAAGCTTTCTTT. It codes for CASSYSPMNTEAFF.

This clonotype was recorded at least ten times. The genes are TRBV5-5 and TRBJ1-5; D gene ambiguous. Deletions cut 2 bases from V and 4 bases from J, with 13 bases between. CDR3 length: 15 amino acids. The germline V gene has CDR1 SGHKS and CDR2 YYEKEE (reference sequence). The CDR3 spells CASSLGAGANQPQHF. Here the CDR3 DNA reads TGTGCCAGCAGCTTAGGAGCAGGAGCTAATCAGCCCCAGCATTTT. Looking up the rest from reference TRBV5-5 and TRBJ1-5 gives the full variable domain: DAGVTQSPTHLIKTRGQQVTLRCSPISGHKSVSWYQQVLGQGPQFIFQYYEKEERGRGNFPDRFSARQFPNYSSELNVNALLLGDSALYLCASSLGAGANQPQHFGDGTRLSIL.

The gene calls are TRBV7-7 and TRBJ2-7, with D uncertain. This CDR3 is 15 amino acids long. Deletions cut 5 bases from V and 0 bases from J, with 14 bases between. Germline V gene lookup returns CDR1 SSHAT and CDR2 FNYEAQ (reference sequence). CDR3 sequence reads: CASSVGQTSSYEQYF. The DNA of the CDR3 is TGTGCCAGCAGCGTCGGGCAGACAAGCTCCTACGAGCAGTACTTC.

This chain uses TRBV5-1 with TRBJ2-3; no clear D gene. CDR3 length: 15 residues. Trimming pared 4 bases from V and 0 bases from J, leaving 12 bases between. In germline, CDR1 is SGHRS, CDR2 YFSETQ. This CDR3 reads CASSPDPSSTDTQYF. Here the CDR3 DNA reads TGCGCCAGCAGCCCCGATCCGTCTAGCACAGATACGCAGTATTTT.

The table lists this clonotype with many counts. The chain joins TRBV12-3 or TRBV12-4 to TRBJ2-3, with TRBD2 matching 7 bases. The CDR3 runs to 14 residues. Trimming took 6 bases from V and 2 from J; bases not matched to a gene: 5. The CDR3 protein is CASSSGTTTDTQYF. The CDR3 DNA is TGTGCCAGCAGCTCCGGGACTACCACAGATACGCAGTATTTT.

This chain joins TRBV5-4 and TRBJ2-5; no clear D gene. This CDR3 region has 13 residues. V lost 4 bases, J lost 0 bases, and 7 bases lay in between. Germline CDR1 SGHNT, CDR2 YYREEE (reference sequence). Here the CDR3 reads CASSTPDQETQYF. CDR3 nucleotide sequence: TGTGCCAGCAGCACTCCGGACCAAGAGACCCAGTACTTC.

In its sample, this clonotype was seen a few times. This chain links TRBV5-1 with TRBJ2-1, with D possibly TRBD2 on 6 matching bases. In germline, CDR1 is SGHRS, CDR2 YFSETQ. Deletions cut 4 bases from V and 6 bases from J, with 14 bases between. The CDR3 runs to 14 residues. The CDR3 loop reads CASSLRGSGNEQFF. The CDR3 DNA reads as TGCGCCAGCAGCCTGCGGGGTAGCGGCAATGAGCAGTTCTTC. Using reference TRBV5-1 and TRBJ2-1 for the parts outside the CDR3, the full variable domain is KAGVTQTPRYLIKTRGQQVTLSCSPISGHRSVSWYQQTPGQGLQFLFEYFSETQRNKGNFPGRFSGRQFSNSRSEMNVSTLELGDSALYLCASSLRGSGNEQFFGPGTRLTVL.

This clonotype was seen repeatedly, ten times or more. The chain has TRBV4-1 and TRBJ1-5; 8 bases fit TRBD1. V shed 3 bases and J 1 base; nucleotides not matched to a gene: 2. The germline CDR1 and CDR2 sequences are MGHRA and YSYEKL. The CDR3 spans 15 residues. This CDR3 is CASSQTGVSNQPQHF. The DNA for the CDR3 is TGCGCCAGCAGCCAGACAGGGGTAAGCAATCAGCCCCAGCATTTT.

The genes are TRBV7-2 and TRBJ1-6, with a possible D match to TRBD1 (6 bases). Trimming stripped 7 bases from V and 10 bases from J, with 20 bases between. CDR1 is SGHTA, CDR2 FQGNSA, per germline. The CDR3 has 15 residues. Written as DNA, the CDR3 is TGTGCCAGCACCATAACAGGGAGGAGTGGATCACCCCTCCACTTT. Its protein product is CASTITGRSGSPLHF.

This clonotype came up a few times. The chain uses TRBV7-2 and TRBJ2-1, with D possibly being TRBD2 (5 bases). Trimming cost V 5 bases and J 2 bases, with 10 bases left between them. The CDR3 length is 14 residues. Per germline, CDR1 SGHTA and CDR2 FQGNSA. The CDR3 protein is CASSPRAAYNEQFF. CDR3 bases: TGTGCCAGCAGCCCCAGAGCGGCCTACAATGAGCAGTTCTTC.

This clonotype has a count of ten or more. This chain connects TRBV7-2 to TRBJ2-1; no definite D call. Germline CDR1 and CDR2: SGHTA and FQGNSA. Trimming left V 5 bases short and J 6 bases short, with 8 bases between. The CDR3 spans 12 residues. CDR3 DNA sequence: TGTGCCAGCAGCCTTTTCCTCAATGAGCAGTTCTTC. This encodes CASSLFLNEQFF.

CDR3 sequence: CASSGSSGSQFRNEQFF. The CDR3 DNA is TGTGCCAGCAGTGGAAGTAGCGGGAGCCAATTCCGCAATGAGCAGTTCTTC. J is TRBJ2-1 and V is TRBV25-1; the match to TRBD2 covers 9 bases. Germline CDR1 is MGHDK and CDR2 is SYGVNS. The junction had 13 bases not matched to a gene; V was cut back by 4 bases and J by 6 bases. The CDR3 sequence is 17 residues long.